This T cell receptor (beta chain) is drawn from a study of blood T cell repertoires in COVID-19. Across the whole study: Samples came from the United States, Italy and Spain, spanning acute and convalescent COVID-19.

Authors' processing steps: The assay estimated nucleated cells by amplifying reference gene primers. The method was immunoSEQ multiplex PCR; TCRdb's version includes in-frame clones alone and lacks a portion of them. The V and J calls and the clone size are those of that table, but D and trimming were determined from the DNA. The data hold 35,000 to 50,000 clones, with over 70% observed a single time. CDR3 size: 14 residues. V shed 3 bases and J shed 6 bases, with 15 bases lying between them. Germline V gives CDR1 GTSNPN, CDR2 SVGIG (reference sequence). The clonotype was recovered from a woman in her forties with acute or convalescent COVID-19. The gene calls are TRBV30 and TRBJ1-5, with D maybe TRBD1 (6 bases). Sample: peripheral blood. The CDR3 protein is CAWRVKGDGQPQHF. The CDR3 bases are TGTGCCTGGAGAGTGAAGGGGGACGGTCAGCCCCAGCATTTT. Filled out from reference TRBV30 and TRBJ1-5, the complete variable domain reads SQTIHQWPATLVQPVGSPLSLECTVEGTSNPNLYWYRQAAGRGLQLLFYSVGIGQISSEVPQNLSASRPQDRQFILSSKKLLLSDSGFYLCAWRVKGDGQPQHFGDGTRLSIL.